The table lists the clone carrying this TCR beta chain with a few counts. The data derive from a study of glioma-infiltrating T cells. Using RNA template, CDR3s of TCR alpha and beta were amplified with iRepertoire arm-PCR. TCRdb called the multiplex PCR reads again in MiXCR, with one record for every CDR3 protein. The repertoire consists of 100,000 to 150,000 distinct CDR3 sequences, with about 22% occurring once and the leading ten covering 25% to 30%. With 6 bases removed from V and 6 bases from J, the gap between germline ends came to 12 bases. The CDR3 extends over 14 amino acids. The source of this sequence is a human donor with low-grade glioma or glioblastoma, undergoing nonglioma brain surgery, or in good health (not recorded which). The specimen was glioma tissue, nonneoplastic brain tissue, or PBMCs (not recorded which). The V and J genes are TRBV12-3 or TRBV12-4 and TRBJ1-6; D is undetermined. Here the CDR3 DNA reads TGTGCCAGCAGGCCCGGGATTCCTAATTCACCCCTCCACTTT. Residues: CASRPGIPNSPLHF.